This T cell receptor beta chain stems from a study of cytomegalovirus exposure and HLA in healthy donors. The study, taken as a whole, reports: High sensitivity and specificity were reportedly achieved when the classifier diagnosed cytomegalovirus status. Among TCR beta chains, those listed as cytomegalovirus-associated numbered 164.

Libraries were prepared by immunoSEQ multiplex PCR; TCRdb keeps only in-frame clonotypes and omits some of them. The table records 220,000 or so clones, roughly 88% of them present only once. A word on this clone: Its specificity is unknown.

V was clipped by 5 bases and J by 1 base, with 9 bases between them. The CDR3 loop spans 14 amino acids. In germline, CDR1 is MNHEY, CDR2 SVGAGI. This sequence joins TRBV6-5 and TRBJ1-3; TRBD1 is a possible D gene (6 bases). Sequenced: PBMCs. This clonotype originated in a woman aged 25 to 39 in good health and CMV-seropositive. CDR3 residues: CASSPGQSGNTIYF. In DNA form, the CDR3 reads TGTGCCAGCAGTCCGGGACAATCTGGAAACACCATATATTTT.